This entry lists 31 T cell receptor beta chains sequenced from one sample in a study of cytomegalovirus exposure and HLA in healthy donors. PCR employed 60 Vbeta and 13 Jbeta primers. Sequencing was performed with immunoSEQ multiplex PCR; in TCRdb, only in-frame clones are kept and a portion is missing. The table records some 120,000 clones, 75% to 85% of them present only once. What was sequenced was PBMCs. The source is a man aged 30 to 39 in good health and CMV-seropositive.

The rearrangement uses TRBV4-1 and TRBJ2-5; D may be TRBD2 (5 bases). CDR3 length: 13 amino acids. Between the trimmed V and J ends, which lost 1 base and 11 bases, there was a span of 14 bases. Germline V gene data show CDR1 as MGHRA and CDR2 as YSYEKL. The CDR3 is CASSQVGSGEQYF. The CDR3 DNA is TGCGCCAGCAGCCAAGTTGGATCTGGGGAGCAGTACTTC.

The chain is built from TRBV30 and TRBJ1-2, with D possibly TRBD1 on 6 matching bases. V was clipped by 0 bases and J by 8 bases, with 25 bases between them. CDR3 length: 17 residues. Germline V lookup: CDR1 GTSNPN, CDR2 SVGIG (reference sequence). The CDR3 reads CAWSVGGSPLVRAGYTF. CDR3 in DNA: TGTGCCTGGAGTGTAGGGGGTAGCCCCTTGGTTCGCGCAGGCTACACCTTC.

This chain connects TRBV2 to TRBJ2-5, with 9 bases aligning to TRBD2. The CDR3 runs 14 residues. CDR1 is SNHLY and CDR2 is FYNNEI in the germline V gene. The junction had 5 bases not matched to a gene; V was cut back by 5 bases and J by 4 bases. The CDR3 nucleotides are TGTGCCAGCAGTCCTAGGACTAGCGTAGAGACCCAGTACTTC. Translation: CASSPRTSVETQYF.

The chain employs TRBV9 and TRBJ1-3; D call uncertain. The germline V gene has CDR1 SGDLS and CDR2 YYNGEE. This CDR3 is built from 15 residues. The V gene lost 4 bases and the J gene lost 4 bases, with 15 bases spanning the gap. The CDR3 DNA sequence: TGTGCCAGCAGCACCCGCATGGAGAGAGGAAACACCATATATTTT. It codes for CASSTRMERGNTIYF.

Here the CDR3 reads CASSDGSVFRNLFF. The CDR3 DNA reads as TGTGCCAGCAGTGACGGGTCGGTTTTCCGGAACCTTTTCTTC. The J gene is TRBJ2-1, the V gene TRBV6-1; D unresolved. The germline CDR1 and CDR2 sequences are MNHNS and SASEGT. Trimming took 3 bases from V and 16 from J, leaving 22 bases between them. The CDR3 consists of 14 residues.

The rearrangement uses TRBV7-7 and TRBJ2-3; D is ambiguous. Per germline, CDR1 SSHAT and CDR2 FNYEAQ (reference sequence). The CDR3 is made up of 15 amino acids. With 1 base removed from V and 0 bases from J, the gap between germline ends came to 8 bases. In nucleotides, the CDR3 is TGTGCCAGCAGCTTAGGATCGACTAGCACAGATACGCAGTATTTT. Translating gives CASSLGSTSTDTQYF.

This clone has only one observation. The V call is TRBV5-1, the J call TRBJ2-1, with 9 bases aligning to TRBD2. CDR1 is SGHRS, CDR2 YFSETQ, per germline. The CDR3 spans 15 residues. V gave up 3 bases and J gave up 7 bases; unmatched junction bases: 8. This chain's CDR3 is CASSWGGGARNEQFF. CDR3 coding DNA: TGCGCCAGCAGCTGGGGCGGGGGGGCAAGAAATGAGCAGTTCTTC.

The J gene is TRBJ2-7, the V gene TRBV12-5; 12 nucleotides line up with TRBD2. Germline V gene sequence: CDR1 LGHNT, CDR2 FRNRAP. Trimming at V came to 0 bases and at J to 2 bases, leaving 5 bases not matched to a gene. The CDR3 is made up of 17 amino acids. This chain's CDR3 is CASGLVILAGGPYEQYF. DNA of the CDR3: TGTGCTAGTGGTTTGGTAATCCTAGCGGGGGGGCCCTACGAGCAGTACTTC.

This rearrangement joins TRBV18 to TRBJ2-6, with a possible D match to TRBD2 (5 bases). The V and J ends lost 3 bases and 4 bases respectively, with 7 bases between them. CDR3 length equals 14 residues. Germline CDR1 KGHSH, CDR2 LQKENI. Here the CDR3 reads CASSPGGGANVLTF. The CDR3 DNA reads as TGTGCCAGCTCACCGGGCGGGGGGGCCAACGTCCTGACTTTC.

This chain connects TRBV2 to TRBJ1-5, with 7 bases that match TRBD1. The length of the CDR3 is 14 residues. Germline CDR1 is SNHLY and CDR2 is FYNNEI. Trimming removed 4 bases from V and 3 bases from J; junction bases left unmatched: 3. The CDR3 sequence: CASSGGQVNQPQHF. CDR3 in DNA: TGTGCCAGCAGTGGCGGACAGGTCAATCAGCCCCAGCATTTT.

The V gene is TRBV7-9, the J gene TRBJ1-1; no clear D. V lost 4 bases, J lost 7 bases, and 10 bases lay in between. Germline loops: CDR1 SEHNR, CDR2 FQNEAQ (reference sequence). The CDR3 totals 12 residues. CDR3 DNA: TGTGCCAGCAGCTCAGGACTCTTTGAAGCTTTCTTT. It yields the protein CASSSGLFEAFF.

This chain joins TRBV2 and TRBJ2-3, with TRBD2 identical over 8 bases. V gave up 3 bases and J gave up 4 bases; unmatched junction bases: 9. Germline-derived CDR1 and CDR2 are SNHLY and FYNNEI. The CDR3 contains 16 residues. CDR3 nucleotides: TGTGCCAGCAGTGACCCCCCGGGGGGGCCCCCAGATACGCAGTATTTT. This gives the protein CASSDPPGGPPDTQYF.

The rearrangement joins TRBV29-1 to TRBJ2-7; 7 bases agree with TRBD2. Germline V gives CDR1 SQVTM, CDR2 ANQGSEA. With 4 bases clipped from V and 3 bases from J, the junction kept 6 bases outside the gene matches. The length of the CDR3 is 13 residues. CDR3 protein: CSVVIQRGYEQYF. The CDR3 coding sequence is TGCAGCGTTGTGATCCAGCGGGGCTACGAGCAGTACTTC.

This clone occurred a few times. This chain links TRBV6-6 with TRBJ2-4, with no clear D. The ends were cut back, 8 bases at V and 0 bases at J, with 11 bases in the middle. This CDR3 spans 14 amino acids. Looked up from germline, CDR1 is MNHNY and CDR2 is SVGAGI (reference sequence). The CDR3 nucleotides are TGTGCCAGCCTAAGCTCTCTAGCCAAAAACATTCAGTACTTC. Encoded protein: CASLSSLAKNIQYF.

The chain carries TRBV11-3 and TRBJ2-3; no clear D gene. Germline V gives CDR1 SGHNT, CDR2 YENEEA. The V end was cut by 1 base, the J end by 0 bases, with 5 bases between. The CDR3 has 14 amino acids. CDR3 sequence (DNA): TGTGCCAGCAGCTTAGGAGGCAGCACAGATACGCAGTATTTT. Amino acids: CASSLGGSTDTQYF.

The V and J genes are TRBV6-5 and TRBJ2-3; TRBD2 is a possible D gene (6 bases). V lost 4 bases, J lost 4 bases, and 9 bases lay in between. CDR3 length: 13 amino acids. Germline CDR1 and CDR2: MNHEY and SVGAGI. The CDR3 region has the DNA TGTGCCAGCAGTTTAGGGACTTCAGATACGCAGTATTTT. Translating gives CASSLGTSDTQYF.

The chain is built from TRBV9 and TRBJ2-5; D gene ambiguous. The J call may be wrong; the DNA end is better matched by TRBJ2-7. Per germline, CDR1 SGDLS and CDR2 YYNGEE. This CDR3 is 13 amino acids long. The CDR3 sequence is CASSVDGSYEQYF. CDR3 DNA sequence: TGTGCCAGCAGCGTAGACGGGTCCTACGAGCAGTACTTC.

V and J are TRBV7-2 and TRBJ2-1; 10 nucleotides match TRBD2. Germline CDR1 SGHTA, CDR2 FQGNSA. V lost 5 bases, J lost 8 bases, and 15 bases stayed unmatched. The CDR3 sequence is 17 residues long. CDR3 in DNA: TGTGCCAGCAGCCATCAGAGCGGGGGGGGGCCTGGGGATGAGCAGTTCTTC. Residues: CASSHQSGGGPGDEQFF.

V gene TRBV5-5 combines with J gene TRBJ2-2; no reliable D call. Trimming left V 4 bases short and J 8 bases short, with 18 bases between. Germline CDR1 and CDR2: SGHKS and YYEKEE (reference sequence). The CDR3 sequence is 15 residues long. CDR3 region: CASSTELSLAGELFF. As DNA, the CDR3 is TGTGCCAGCAGCACCGAACTGAGTCTCGCGGGGGAGCTGTTTTTT.

V and J are TRBV5-1 and TRBJ2-5, with TRBD1 as a possible D gene (5 bases). The CDR3 length is 15 residues. Germline loops: CDR1 SGHRS, CDR2 YFSETQ. Trimming left V 7 bases short and J 7 bases short, with 23 bases between. The CDR3 region has the DNA TGCGCCAGCTCTGCCTTGGACACTGAAATGGGGACCCAGTACTTC. Translating it yields CASSALDTEMGTQYF.

In nucleotides, the CDR3 is TGTGCCAGCAGCTTCGGGGGAACTGGGGCCAACGTCCTGACTTTC. It is translated as CASSFGGTGANVLTF. This rearrangement joins TRBV13 to TRBJ2-6; TRBD2 might be the D (6 bases). Trimming pared 3 bases from V and 2 bases from J, leaving 8 bases between. The CDR3 contains 15 residues. Germline V gene lookup returns CDR1 PRHDT and CDR2 FYEKMQ (reference sequence).

The genes are TRBV2 and TRBJ1-1, with D possibly being TRBD1 (6 bases). V was trimmed by 2 bases and J by 2 bases, leaving 15 bases between them. This CDR3 contains 16 residues. CDR1 and CDR2 (germline): SNHLY, FYNNEI. The CDR3 sequence: CASSEWAGARNTEAFF. The CDR3 DNA is TGTGCCAGCAGTGAATGGGCAGGGGCCAGAAACACTGAAGCTTTCTTT.

This clone was seen just once. The rearrangement joins TRBV7-9 to TRBJ2-5; TRBD1 agrees at 8 bases. The trim removed 2 bases at V and 2 bases at J, leaving 4 bases unmatched. Germline V gene lookup returns CDR1 SEHNR and CDR2 FQNEAQ (reference sequence). The CDR3 covers 15 residues. The CDR3, as DNA: TGTGCCAGCAGCTTACAGGGGGCCCTACAAGAGACCCAGTACTTC. The encoded protein is CASSLQGALQETQYF.

V gene TRBV5-1 combines with J gene TRBJ2-2; no reliable D call. CDR1 is SGHRS, CDR2 YFSETQ, per germline. The CDR3 totals 14 residues. Trimming took off 1 base at V and 4 bases at J, with 8 bases between the two ends. The CDR3 reads CASSLSTPTGELFF. The DNA for the CDR3 is TGCGCCAGCAGCTTGTCGACACCCACCGGGGAGCTGTTTTTT.

J is TRBJ2-5 and V is TRBV5-4; the match to TRBD2 covers 7 bases. The trim removed 3 bases at V and 5 bases at J, leaving 4 bases unmatched. This CDR3 has 13 residues. Per germline, CDR1 SGHNT and CDR2 YYREEE (reference sequence). CDR3 sequence: CASSSGGIETQYF. DNA for the CDR3: TGTGCCAGCAGCTCCGGGGGGATTGAGACCCAGTACTTC.

The V and J genes are TRBV5-1 and TRBJ2-5; 11 bases are shared with TRBD2. CDR1 SGHRS and CDR2 YFSETQ come from the germline V gene. This CDR3 is 17 amino acids long. J was trimmed by 2 bases and V by 0 bases; bases with no gene match: 6. The CDR3 reads CASSLAALAGGQETQYF. CDR3 in DNA: TGCGCCAGCAGCTTGGCCGCCCTAGCGGGGGGTCAAGAGACCCAGTACTTC.

This clone appeared once. CDR3: CASSPMDSVAKNIQYF. CDR3 in DNA: TGCGCCAGCAGCCCTATGGACAGTGTAGCCAAAAACATTCAGTACTTC. This chain joins TRBV5-1 and TRBJ2-4; TRBD1 might be the D (6 bases). Germline V gene data show CDR1 as SGHRS and CDR2 as YFSETQ. Trimming pared 4 bases from V and 0 bases from J, leaving 14 bases between. The CDR3 loop spans 16 amino acids. Using reference TRBV5-1 and TRBJ2-4 for the parts outside the CDR3, the full variable domain is KAGVTQTPRYLIKTRGQQVTLSCSPISGHRSVSWYQQTPGQGLQFLFEYFSETQRNKGNFPGRFSGRQFSNSRSEMNVSTLELGDSALYLCASSPMDSVAKNIQYFGAGTRLSVL.

The chain employs TRBV29-1 and TRBJ1-4; perhaps TRBD1 as D (5 bases). This CDR3 region has 12 residues. Germline assignment: CDR1 SQVTM and CDR2 ANQGSEA. V lost 6 bases, J lost 8 bases, and 13 bases lay in between. CDR3 sequence reads: CSVTQGREKLFF. The CDR3 nucleotides read TGCAGCGTCACGCAGGGCCGAGAAAAACTGTTTTTT.

The chain links TRBV13 to TRBJ1-1; no clear D. The V gene lost 4 bases and the J gene lost 3 bases, with 18 bases spanning the gap. This CDR3 region has 16 residues. CDR1 is PRHDT, CDR2 FYEKMQ, per germline (reference sequence). CDR3 sequence (DNA): TGTGCCAGCAGCTCATCCTGGTCCCCGAGGGACACTGAAGCTTTCTTT. It translates to CASSSSWSPRDTEAFF.

This clone appeared once. The gene calls are TRBV7-8 and TRBJ2-1; 10 bases match TRBD2. Unmatched junction bases numbered 8, after V lost 4 bases and J lost 5 bases. The CDR3 length is 16 residues. The germline V gene encodes CDR1 SGHVS and CDR2 FQNEAQ. For the CDR3, the DNA is TGTGCCAGCAGCTCCTCCCTAGCGGGGGCCAACAATGAGCAGTTCTTC. Amino acid sequence: CASSSSLAGANNEQFF.

This clone was detected once. The rearrangement joins TRBV19 to TRBJ1-2; TRBD1 aligns across 8 bases. The germline CDR1 and CDR2 sequences are LNHDA and SQIVND (reference sequence). J was trimmed by 8 bases and V by 5 bases; bases with no gene match: 7. This CDR3 has 13 residues. Written as DNA, the CDR3 is TGTGCCAGTAGTGCCGACAGGGGATACGGCTACACCTTC. Translated: CASSADRGYGYTF. The complete variable domain, with remaining parts taken from reference TRBV19 and TRBJ1-2, reads DGGITQSPKYLFRKEGQNVTLSCEQNLNHDAMYWYRQDPGQGLRLIYYSQIVNDFQKGDIAEGYSVSREKKESFPLTVTSAQKNPTAFYLCASSADRGYGYTFGSGTRLTVV.